These 21 T cell receptor beta chains share one sample of origin, sequenced in a study of Ad26.COV2.S vaccination and SARS-CoV-2 variants. Treatment meaning: 19 received Ad26.COV2.S at low or high dose, single or two shots; about 5 received placebo; per-sample allocation not given. Specimens were obtained on day 63 following the first vaccine or placebo injection. The protocol was immunoSEQ multiplex PCR, while the TCRdb copy is restricted to in-frame clones and leaves out a portion. The sample yields about 460,000 clones, roughly nine tenths seen once. The sample here was peripheral blood, taken in a trial of Ad26.COV2.S vaccine versus placebo. The receptors come from a person between 18 and 65 years old who received the Ad26.COV2.S COVID-19 vaccine or a placebo.

The chain carries TRBV19 and TRBJ1-6; D remains unclear. Germline CDR1 and CDR2: LNHDA and SQIVND (reference sequence). V gave up 3 bases and J gave up 7 bases, with 7 bases separating them. The CDR3 loop spans 13 amino acids. The CDR3 loop is CASSMPGNSPLHF. CDR3 bases: TGTGCCAGTAGTATGCCGGGAAATTCACCCCTCCACTTT. Variable domain in full (rest from reference TRBV19 and TRBJ1-6): DGGITQSPKYLFRKEGQNVTLSCEQNLNHDAMYWYRQDPGQGLRLIYYSQIVNDFQKGDIAEGYSVSREKKESFPLTVTSAQKNPTAFYLCASSMPGNSPLHFGNGTRLTVT.

The genes are TRBV7-2 and TRBJ2-1; tentatively, D is TRBD1 (5 bases). This CDR3 is built from 14 residues. From germline, CDR1 is SGHTA and CDR2 FQGNSA. Trimming left V 5 bases short and J 7 bases short, with 15 bases between. The CDR3 spells CASSQSRQPNEQFF. The CDR3 DNA reads as TGTGCCAGCAGCCAGAGTCGACAGCCAAATGAGCAGTTCTTC.

This chain's CDR3 is CAIRGDFQETQYF. The CDR3 DNA sequence: TGTGCCATCAGGGGGGACTTTCAAGAGACCCAGTACTTC. The chain couples TRBV10-3 to TRBJ2-5; a possible D gene is TRBD2 (6 bases). V shed 6 bases and J shed 2 bases, with 10 bases lying between them. Germline CDR1 reads ENHRY; CDR2 reads SYGVKD. The CDR3 loop spans 13 amino acids.

The chain uses TRBV12-3 or TRBV12-4 and TRBJ2-1, with D perhaps matching TRBD2 (7 bases). The CDR3 length is 13 residues. Trimming took off 7 bases at V and 8 bases at J, with 15 bases between the two ends. CDR3 residues: CASTARGGYEQFF. CDR3 bases: TGTGCCAGCACGGCACGCGGGGGCTATGAGCAGTTCTTC.

The rearrangement uses TRBV19 and TRBJ1-1, with D possibly TRBD1 on 6 matching bases. The CDR3 has 14 residues. The germline CDR1 and CDR2 sequences are LNHDA and SQIVND (reference sequence). The V end was cut by 4 bases, the J end by 3 bases, with 12 bases between. For the CDR3, the DNA is TGTGCCAGTAGTACACAGGGTTTTGACACTGAAGCTTTCTTT. Protein sequence: CASSTQGFDTEAFF. Based on the CDR3 plus reference TRBV19 and TRBJ1-1, the full variable domain is DGGITQSPKYLFRKEGQNVTLSCEQNLNHDAMYWYRQDPGQGLRLIYYSQIVNDFQKGDIAEGYSVSREKKESFPLTVTSAQKNPTAFYLCASSTQGFDTEAFFGQGTRLTVV.

The chain links TRBV11-2 to TRBJ2-5; TRBD1 agrees at 8 bases. Unmatched junction bases numbered 4, after V lost 1 base and J lost 6 bases. The length of the CDR3 is 14 residues. CDR1 and CDR2 from the germline V gene are SGHAT and FQNNGV. CDR3 region: CASSLGYRGKTQYF. The CDR3 DNA reads as TGTGCCAGCAGCTTAGGGTACAGGGGGAAGACCCAGTACTTC.

The gene calls are TRBV7-8 and TRBJ1-4; D uncertain. Between the trimmed V and J ends, which lost 4 bases and 1 base, there was a span of 13 bases. Germline V gene sequence: CDR1 SGHVS, CDR2 FQNEAQ. This CDR3 has 16 amino acids. CDR3 nucleotides: TGTGCCAGCAGCTCCCCTTTTTTGGAAACTAATGAAAAACTGTTTTTT. Protein product: CASSSPFLETNEKLFF.

This chain uses TRBV23-1 with TRBJ1-1, with a weak D call TRBD1 (5 bases). TRBV23-1 counts as an open reading frame of uncertain function. V was cut by 1 base and J by 3 bases, with 18 bases left in between. The CDR3 is 17 amino acids. The CDR3 is CASSQFLSRGVYTEAFF. The CDR3 DNA sequence: TGCGCCAGCAGTCAATTTCTTTCTAGAGGGGTTTACACTGAAGCTTTCTTT.

J is TRBJ1-2 and V is TRBV6-5; no clear D. V was cut by 0 bases and J by 4 bases, with 15 bases left in between. The CDR3 has 16 amino acids. Germline V gene sequence: CDR1 MNHEY, CDR2 SVGAGI. Here the CDR3 DNA reads TGTGCCAGCAGTTACTCGAAGGTGACGCACGTCTATGGCTACACCTTC. Translation: CASSYSKVTHVYGYTF.

This clone was observed a handful of times. The chain combines TRBV13 with TRBJ2-7; 8 positions match TRBD1. The CDR3 is made up of 16 amino acids. Germline V lookup: CDR1 PRHDT, CDR2 FYEKMQ (reference sequence). V lost 1 base, J lost 1 base, and 6 bases stayed unmatched. CDR3 loop: CASSLVRTGLSYEQYF. CDR3 DNA sequence: TGTGCCAGCAGCTTAGTTCGGACAGGGCTTTCCTACGAGCAGTACTTC.

The chain combines TRBV25-1 with TRBJ2-6; D is uncertain. The CDR3 totals 12 residues. The germline gives CDR1 MGHDK, CDR2 SYGVNS. The CDR3 region is CATLSGANVLTF. DNA for the CDR3: TGTGCGACACTCTCTGGGGCCAACGTCCTGACTTTC.

Points on this clone: At the DNA level, this CDR3 is encoded by other sequences in the same sample as well. V and J are TRBV18 and TRBJ2-3; maybe TRBD2 (5 bases). The V end was cut by 3 bases, the J end by 1 base, with 11 bases between. The CDR3 contains 15 residues. Germline CDR1 reads KGHSH; CDR2 reads LQKENI. CDR3 DNA sequence: TGTGCCAGCTCACCGCGGAGCGGTGGCACAGATACGCAGTATTTT. It is translated as CASSPRSGGTDTQYF.

The chain employs TRBV7-8 and TRBJ1-1; D call uncertain. The CDR3 covers 15 residues. CDR1 is SGHVS, CDR2 FQNEAQ, per germline. V dropped 2 bases and J dropped 1 base, with 11 bases sitting between them. The CDR3 spells CASSLRWLANTEAFF. Written as DNA, the CDR3 is TGTGCCAGCAGCTTACGATGGCTCGCGAACACTGAAGCTTTCTTT.

V is TRBV6-5 and J is TRBJ2-7, with 8 bases identical to TRBD2. The germline V gene has CDR1 MNHEY and CDR2 SVGAGI. There are 15 residues in the CDR3. Trimming cost V 0 bases and J 3 bases; bases outside gene matches: 4. The DNA of the CDR3 is TGTGCCAGCAGTTACTCGAGCGGGAGTCTCTACGAGCAGTACTTC. Protein sequence: CASSYSSGSLYEQYF.

This clone was observed a few times. The genes are TRBV7-9 and TRBJ1-5, with 9 bases that match TRBD1. Losses at the gene ends were 5 bases for V and 6 bases for J; bases not matched to a gene: 8. Germline V gene data show CDR1 as SEHNR and CDR2 as FQNEAQ (reference sequence). This CDR3 is 15 amino acids long. The CDR3 spells CASSRGQGGFQPQHF. The CDR3 DNA sequence: TGTGCCAGCAGCAGGGGACAGGGAGGGTTTCAGCCCCAGCATTTT. Together with reference TRBV7-9 and TRBJ1-5, the CDR3 gives the full variable domain: DTGVSQNPRHKITKRGQNVTFRCDPISEHNRLYWYRQTLGQGPEFLTYFQNEAQLEKSRLLSDRFSAERPKGSFSTLEIQRTEQGDSAMYLCASSRGQGGFQPQHFGDGTRLSIL.

As DNA, the CDR3 is TGTGCCAGCAGCGTAGAAGCTAGCGGGAGTGCCTACAATGAGCAGTTCTTC. Translating gives CASSVEASGSAYNEQFF. The chain uses TRBV9 and TRBJ2-1, with 10 positions matching TRBD2. J gave up 2 bases and V 0 bases, and 5 bases lay outside the gene matches. Germline values: CDR1 SGDLS, CDR2 YYNGEE. The CDR3 covers 17 residues.

This clone occurred once. The rearrangement links TRBV5-1 to TRBJ1-2, with 7 nucleotides matching TRBD1. The CDR3 loop spans 12 amino acids. The V gene end was trimmed by 4 bases and the J gene end by 6 bases; junction bases not matched to a gene: 3. Germline V CDR1 and CDR2: SGHRS, YFSETQ. The CDR3 is CASSPGTDGYTF. For the CDR3, the DNA is TGCGCCAGCAGCCCAGGGACAGATGGCTACACCTTC.

This sequence joins TRBV27 and TRBJ1-5; D unclear. Germline V gives CDR1 MNHEY, CDR2 SMNVEV (reference sequence). V was shortened by 5 bases and J by 6 bases, with 14 bases between the two germline ends. This CDR3 has 14 residues. The CDR3 is CASSPGWGAQPQHF. The CDR3 DNA follows: TGTGCCAGCAGTCCTGGCTGGGGTGCTCAGCCCCAGCATTTT.

The chain uses TRBV7-2 and TRBJ2-1; D might be TRBD1 or TRBD2, each matching 6 bases. Germline CDR1 SGHTA, CDR2 FQGNSA. The ends were cut back, 1 base at V and 2 bases at J, with 12 bases in the middle. This CDR3 spans 16 amino acids. CDR3 bases: TGTGCCAGCAGCTTAGAGGGGGGCTACGCCTACAATGAGCAGTTCTTC. Encoded protein: CASSLEGGYAYNEQFF. The whole variable domain, filled in from reference TRBV7-2 and TRBJ2-1, reads GAGVSQSPSNKVTEKGKDVELRCDPISGHTALYWYRQSLGQGLEFLIYFQGNSAPDKSGLPSDRFSAERTGGSVSTLTIQRTQQEDSAVYLCASSLEGGYAYNEQFFGPGTRLTVL.

This clone was detected a few times. V gene TRBV4-1 combines with J gene TRBJ1-1; D is undetermined. This CDR3 region has 15 residues. V was clipped by 2 bases and J by 5 bases, with 15 bases between them. CDR1 is MGHRA, CDR2 YSYEKL, per germline. The CDR3 spells CASSQIIPPGTEAFF. As DNA, the CDR3 is TGCGCCAGCAGCCAAATTATACCCCCCGGGACTGAAGCTTTCTTT.

The rearrangement links TRBV30 to TRBJ2-1; 10 bases are shared with TRBD2. The V gene's germline CDR1 is GTSNPN and CDR2 SVGIG (reference sequence). The CDR3 runs to 17 residues. V lost 1 base, J lost 9 bases, and 15 bases stayed unmatched. CDR3 region: CAWSASLLAGRGGEQFF. DNA for the CDR3: TGTGCCTGGAGTGCCTCATTACTAGCGGGACGAGGTGGTGAGCAGTTCTTC.